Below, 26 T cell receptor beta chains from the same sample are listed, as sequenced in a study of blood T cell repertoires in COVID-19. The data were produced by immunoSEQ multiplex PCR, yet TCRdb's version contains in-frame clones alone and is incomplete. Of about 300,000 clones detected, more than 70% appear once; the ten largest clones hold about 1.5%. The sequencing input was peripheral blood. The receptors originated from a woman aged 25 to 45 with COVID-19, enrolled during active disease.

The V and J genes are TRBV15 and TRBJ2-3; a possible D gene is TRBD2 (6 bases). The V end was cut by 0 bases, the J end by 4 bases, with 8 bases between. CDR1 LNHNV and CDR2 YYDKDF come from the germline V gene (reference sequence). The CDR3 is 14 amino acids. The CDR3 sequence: CATSREPGADTQYF. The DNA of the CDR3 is TGTGCCACCAGCAGAGAGCCGGGGGCAGATACGCAGTATTTT.

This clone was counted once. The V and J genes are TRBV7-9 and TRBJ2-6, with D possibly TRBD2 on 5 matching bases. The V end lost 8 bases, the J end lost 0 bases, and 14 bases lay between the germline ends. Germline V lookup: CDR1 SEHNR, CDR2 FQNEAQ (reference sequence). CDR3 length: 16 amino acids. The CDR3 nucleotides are TGTGCCAGCCGGCCGGGAAGCCCCTCTGGGGCCAACGTCCTGACTTTC. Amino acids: CASRPGSPSGANVLTF. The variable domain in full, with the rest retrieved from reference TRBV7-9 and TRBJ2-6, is DTGVSQNPRHKITKRGQNVTFRCDPISEHNRLYWYRQTLGQGPEFLTYFQNEAQLEKSRLLSDRFSAERPKGSFSTLEIQRTEQGDSAMYLCASRPGSPSGANVLTFGAGSRLTVL.

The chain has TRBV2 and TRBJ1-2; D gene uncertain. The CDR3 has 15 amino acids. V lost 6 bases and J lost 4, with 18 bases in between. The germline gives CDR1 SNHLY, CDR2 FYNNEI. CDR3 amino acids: CASSPQLAGSYGYTF. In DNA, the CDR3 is TGTGCCAGCAGCCCACAACTGGCGGGTTCCTATGGCTACACCTTC. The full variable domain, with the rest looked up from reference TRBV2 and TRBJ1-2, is EPEVTQTPSHQVTQMGQEVILRCVPISNHLYFYWYRQILGQKVEFLVSFYNNEISEKSEIFDDQFSVERPDGSNFTLKIRSTKLEDSAMYFCASSPQLAGSYGYTFGSGTRLTVV.

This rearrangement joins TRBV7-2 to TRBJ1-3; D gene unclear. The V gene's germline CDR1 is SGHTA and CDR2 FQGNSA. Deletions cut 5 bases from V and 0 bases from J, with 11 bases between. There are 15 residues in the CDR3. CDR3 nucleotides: TGTGCCAGCAGCAAACATCGAAACTCTGGAAACACCATATATTTT. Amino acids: CASSKHRNSGNTIYF.

The CDR3 DNA reads TGTGCCAGCAGCCCCACAGGGGCCGATGAGCAGTTCTTC. Its translation: CASSPTGADEQFF. V usage is TRBV5-4 and J usage is TRBJ2-1, with TRBD1 matching 7 bases. This CDR3 is built from 13 residues. The ends lost 4 bases at V and 8 bases at J; junction bases unmatched: 6. Germline V gives CDR1 SGHNT, CDR2 YYREEE (reference sequence).

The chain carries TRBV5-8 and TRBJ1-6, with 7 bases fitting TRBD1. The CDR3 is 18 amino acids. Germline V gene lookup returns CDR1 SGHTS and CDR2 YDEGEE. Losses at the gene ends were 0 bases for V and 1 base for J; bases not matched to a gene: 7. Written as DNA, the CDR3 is TGTGCCAGCAGCTTGGGTCGGGACAGAAGTTCCTATAATTCACCCCTCCACTTT. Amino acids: CASSLGRDRSSYNSPLHF. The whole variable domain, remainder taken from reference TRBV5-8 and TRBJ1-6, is EAGVTQSPTHLIKTRGQQATLRCSPISGHTSVYWYQQALGLGLQFLLWYDEGEERNRGNFPPRFSGRQFPNYSSELNVNALELEDSALYLCASSLGRDRSSYNSPLHFGNGTRLTVT.

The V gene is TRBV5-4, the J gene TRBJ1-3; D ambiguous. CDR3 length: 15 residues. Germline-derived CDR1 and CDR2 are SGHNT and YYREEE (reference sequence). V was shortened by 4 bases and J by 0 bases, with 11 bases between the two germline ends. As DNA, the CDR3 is TGTGCCAGCAGCCTGGCGGGAGACTCTGGAAACACCATATATTTT. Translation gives CASSLAGDSGNTIYF.

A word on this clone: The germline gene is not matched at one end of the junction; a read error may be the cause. The CDR3 loop reads CASSLPGENANYGHTF. CDR3 DNA: TGTGCCAGCAGTTTACCAGGGGAAAACGCTAACTATGGCCACACCTTC. V is TRBV28 and J is TRBJ1-2, with D tentatively TRBD1 (6 bases). Germline V lookup: CDR1 MDHEN, CDR2 SYDVKM. The CDR3 sequence is 16 residues long.

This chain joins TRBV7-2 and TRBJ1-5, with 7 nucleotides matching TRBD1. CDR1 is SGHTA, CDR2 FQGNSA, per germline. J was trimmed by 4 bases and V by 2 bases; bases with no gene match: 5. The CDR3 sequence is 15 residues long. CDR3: CASSLTTRGNQPQHF. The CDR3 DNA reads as TGTGCCAGCAGCTTAACTACCAGGGGGAATCAGCCCCAGCATTTT.

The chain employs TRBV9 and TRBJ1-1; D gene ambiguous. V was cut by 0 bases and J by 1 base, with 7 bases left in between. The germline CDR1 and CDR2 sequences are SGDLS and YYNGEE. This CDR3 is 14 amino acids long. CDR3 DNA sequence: TGTGCCAGCAGCGTAGTTTCAGAGAACACTGAAGCTTTCTTT. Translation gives CASSVVSENTEAFF. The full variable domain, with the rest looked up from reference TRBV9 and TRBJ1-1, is DSGVTQTPKHLITATGQRVTLRCSPRSGDLSVYWYQQSLDQGLQFLIQYYNGEERAKGNILERFSAQQFPDLHSELNLSSLELGDSALYFCASSVVSENTEAFFGQGTRLTVV.

For the CDR3, the DNA is TGTGCCAGCTCACCACGCGCAGGGCAATTTAGTAGCAATGAGCAGTTCTTC. Protein product: CASSPRAGQFSSNEQFF. This chain connects TRBV18 to TRBJ2-1, with D tentatively TRBD1 (5 bases). Germline V gene data show CDR1 as KGHSH and CDR2 as LQKENI. The V gene lost 1 base and the J gene lost 6 bases, with 19 bases spanning the gap. The CDR3 consists of 17 residues.

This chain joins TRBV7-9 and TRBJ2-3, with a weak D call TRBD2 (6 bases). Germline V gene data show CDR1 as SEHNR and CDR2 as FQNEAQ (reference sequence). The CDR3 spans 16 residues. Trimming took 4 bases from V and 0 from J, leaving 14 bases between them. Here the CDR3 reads CASSSGPGLSTDTQYF. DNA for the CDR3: TGTGCCAGCAGCTCAGGGCCGGGACTGAGCACAGATACGCAGTATTTT.

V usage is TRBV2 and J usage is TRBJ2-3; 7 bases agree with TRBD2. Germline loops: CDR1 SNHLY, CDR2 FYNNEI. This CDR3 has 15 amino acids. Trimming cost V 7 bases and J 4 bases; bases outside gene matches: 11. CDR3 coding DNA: TGTGCCAGCAAGCGGACGGGGGGTTTGGCAGATACGCAGTATTTT. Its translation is CASKRTGGLADTQYF. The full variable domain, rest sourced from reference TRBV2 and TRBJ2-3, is EPEVTQTPSHQVTQMGQEVILRCVPISNHLYFYWYRQILGQKVEFLVSFYNNEISEKSEIFDDQFSVERPDGSNFTLKIRSTKLEDSAMYFCASKRTGGLADTQYFGPGTRLTVL.

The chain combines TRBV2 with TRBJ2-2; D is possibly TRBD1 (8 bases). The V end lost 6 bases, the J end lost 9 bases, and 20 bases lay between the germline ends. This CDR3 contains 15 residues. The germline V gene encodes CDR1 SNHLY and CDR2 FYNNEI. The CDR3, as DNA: TGTGCCAGCAGGGTAGACAGGGGCGGGGGCCGGGAGCTGTTTTTT. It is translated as CASRVDRGGGRELFF.

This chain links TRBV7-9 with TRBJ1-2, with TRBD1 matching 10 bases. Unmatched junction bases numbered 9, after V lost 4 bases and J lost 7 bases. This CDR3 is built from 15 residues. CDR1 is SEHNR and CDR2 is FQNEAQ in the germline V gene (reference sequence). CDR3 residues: CASSSRDRGLGGYTF. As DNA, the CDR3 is TGTGCCAGCAGCTCCCGGGACAGGGGCCTCGGTGGCTACACCTTC.

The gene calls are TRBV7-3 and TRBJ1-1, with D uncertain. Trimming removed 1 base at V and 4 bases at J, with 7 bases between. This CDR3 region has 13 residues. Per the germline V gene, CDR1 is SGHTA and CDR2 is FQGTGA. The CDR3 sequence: CASSLSPGTEAFF. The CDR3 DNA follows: TGTGCCAGCAGCTTAAGTCCGGGCACTGAAGCTTTCTTT.

The CDR3 loop reads CAWREDRSYGYTF. CDR3 DNA sequence: TGTGCCTGGAGAGAAGACAGGAGCTATGGCTACACCTTC. The rearrangement links TRBV30 to TRBJ1-2; D may be TRBD1 (6 bases). The ends were cut back, 3 bases at V and 4 bases at J, with 12 bases in the middle. The germline V gene has CDR1 GTSNPN and CDR2 SVGIG (reference sequence). CDR3 length: 13 residues.

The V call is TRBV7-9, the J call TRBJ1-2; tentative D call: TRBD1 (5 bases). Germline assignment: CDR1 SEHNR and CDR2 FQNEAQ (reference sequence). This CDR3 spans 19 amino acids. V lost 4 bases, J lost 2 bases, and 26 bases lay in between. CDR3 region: CASSSGRRMGEEGNYGYTF. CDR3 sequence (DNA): TGTGCCAGCAGCTCGGGACGGAGGATGGGAGAGGAGGGGAACTATGGCTACACCTTC.

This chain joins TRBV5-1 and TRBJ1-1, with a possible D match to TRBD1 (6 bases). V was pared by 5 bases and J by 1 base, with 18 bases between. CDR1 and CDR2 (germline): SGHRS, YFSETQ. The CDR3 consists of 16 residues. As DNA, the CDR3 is TGCGCCAGCAGAACAGAGGGGATCAGGGGGAACACTGAAGCTTTCTTT. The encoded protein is CASRTEGIRGNTEAFF.

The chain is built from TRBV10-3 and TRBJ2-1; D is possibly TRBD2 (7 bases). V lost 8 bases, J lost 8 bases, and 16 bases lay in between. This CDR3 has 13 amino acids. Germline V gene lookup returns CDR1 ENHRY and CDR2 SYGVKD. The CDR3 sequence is CAIRGGRFDEQFF. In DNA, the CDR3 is TGTGCCATCCGCGGGGGCCGGTTTGATGAGCAGTTCTTC.

CDR3 nucleotide sequence: TGTGCCAGCAGTCCCTCCTATGCTTCGGATTCACCCCTCCACTTT. Its protein product is CASSPSYASDSPLHF. V gene TRBV2 combines with J gene TRBJ1-6; D remains ambiguous. The CDR3 spans 15 residues. Per germline, CDR1 SNHLY and CDR2 FYNNEI. V gave up 5 bases and J gave up 8 bases, with 16 bases separating them.

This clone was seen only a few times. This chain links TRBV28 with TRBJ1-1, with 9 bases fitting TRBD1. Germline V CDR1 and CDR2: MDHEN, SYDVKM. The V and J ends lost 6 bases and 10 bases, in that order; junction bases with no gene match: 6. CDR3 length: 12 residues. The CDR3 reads CASRIMDRGAFF. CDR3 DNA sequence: TGTGCCAGCAGAATAATGGACAGGGGAGCTTTCTTT.

Here the CDR3 DNA reads TGTGCCAGCAGTGTAAGGGGGCATGGCTACACCTTC. Translation gives CASSVRGHGYTF. This sequence joins TRBV2 and TRBJ1-2; 7 bases align to TRBD1. V was pared by 4 bases and J by 6 bases, with 2 bases of the junction left unmatched. From germline, CDR1 is SNHLY and CDR2 FYNNEI. This CDR3 is 12 amino acids long.

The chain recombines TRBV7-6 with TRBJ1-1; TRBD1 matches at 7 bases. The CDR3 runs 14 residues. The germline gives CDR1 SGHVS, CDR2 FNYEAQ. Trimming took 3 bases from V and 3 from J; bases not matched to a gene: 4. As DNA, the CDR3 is TGTGCCAGCAGCTTGGACAGGTCCTACACTGAAGCTTTCTTT. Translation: CASSLDRSYTEAFF.

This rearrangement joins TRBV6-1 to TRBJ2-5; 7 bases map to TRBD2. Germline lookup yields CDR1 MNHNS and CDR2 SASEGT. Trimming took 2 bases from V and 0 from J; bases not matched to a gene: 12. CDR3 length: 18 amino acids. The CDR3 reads CASSESTAGDPYQETQYF. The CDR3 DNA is TGTGCCAGCAGTGAAAGTACGGCGGGGGACCCTTACCAAGAGACCCAGTACTTC.

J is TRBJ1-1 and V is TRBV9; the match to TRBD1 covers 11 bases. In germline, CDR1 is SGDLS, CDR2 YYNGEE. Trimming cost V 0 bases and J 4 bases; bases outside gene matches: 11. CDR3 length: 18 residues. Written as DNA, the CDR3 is TGTGCCAGCAGCGTAGGGGGGACAGGGGGTGCTTTCGGCACTGAAGCTTTCTTT. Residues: CASSVGGTGGAFGTEAFF.